This TCR beta chain was recorded in a study of regulatory T cells in long-lasting Graves disease (dated by TCRdb to the early 2020s). Describing the broader study: In the newly diagnosed Graves' disease group, patients had been taking antithyroid drugs for less than 3 months. Persistent Graves' disease patients were compared with newly diagnosed Graves' disease patients by peripheral blood TCR sequencing and RNA sequencing. The study was conducted in China and was registered as a clinical trial. A total of roughly 35 samples underwent TCR sequencing: some 13 from persistent and around 20 from newly diagnosed Graves' disease patients.

V and J lose 2 bases and 0 bases, and a span of 15 bases separates them. For CDR1 and CDR2, the germline V gene lists MDHEN and SYDVKM. Including cysteine and phenylalanine, the CDR3 has 17 amino acids. Only the CDR3 part of the read is kept: 51 bases, read in frame from the first base. The time point label, as the study defines it: newly diagnosed GD, antithyroid drugs for less than 3 months. For both TCR sequencing and RNA sequencing, RNA was extracted from PBMCs in TRIzol. The diagnosis of Graves' disease was made according to American Thyroid Association guidelines. Patients for the study were recruited at an endocrinology department in Xi'an, China. Each patient gave around 9 milliliters of peripheral blood, collected in an EDTA anticoagulant tube. Ficoll Paque Plus density gradient separation was used to isolate PBMCs, and no further T cell sorting was performed. An Agilent 2100 Bioanalyzer and agarose gel were used to check RNA quality, while a NanoDrop 2000 measured RNA concentration.

Library generation was performed with multiplex PCR. Sequencing was performed on an Illumina HiSeq 4000. TCR beta libraries were built with iRepertoire HTBI primers and Arm-PCR amplification of CDR3 regions. Before sequencing, the PCR products underwent gel purification. Processing in the source paper ran as follows. Gene usage analysis of CDR3 amino acid clonotypes used the 62 TRBV and fewer than 15 TRBJ segments found across samples. Filtered high-quality paired reads were merged into contigs using COPE and FqMerger. BLAST was used to align contigs to the IMGT TRBV, TRBD and TRBJ reference genes, and CDR3 was defined following IMGT. Any clonotype with a frequency above 0.1% was counted as a highly expanded clone. Repertoire diversity was measured by Shannon entropy, and V-J evenness by the Gini coefficient. Clonotypes shared by more than one individual were considered public. In-frame beta chains were kept once TCRdb had trimmed the public reads at Q25 with fastp and called clones with MiXCR. Each entry merges the rows of one CDR3 protein and shows their most common DNA and genes. The V and J calls and clone size are TCRdb's, not the authors'. The sample table lists some 450,000 distinct CDR3 sequences, less than 20% of them with a count of one. Roughly 10% of the sample is held by the ten biggest clonotypes.

What the research found in general, with its limitations: Sequencing and analysis were restricted to the TCR beta chain. The authors acknowledged the small sample size as a limitation that may reduce accuracy. Patients with persistent disease shared more public clonotypes (fewer than 3,000) than newly diagnosed patients did (more than 900). TRBV28, TRBJ1-2 and TRBJ2-5 were preferentially used in persistent disease, while TRBV20-1 and TRBJ2-1 were favored in newly diagnosed disease. Peripheral blood alone was examined, since thyroid tissue, which constituted the primary lesion, could not be accessed. Lower TCR Shannon entropy and fewer highly expanded clones were observed in persistent Graves' disease patients than in newly diagnosed patients, which suggested clonal expansion.

This clonotype occurred many times. The specificity of this receptor is unknown. The sample holds no much larger clone one base away, and base qualities are not on file. This sample was shared with a second study, whose subject was T cells in Graves' hyperthyroidism and ophthalmopathy. From the second report: Graves' hyperthyroidism was defined as stable when no progression to ophthalmopathy occurred over 18 months of follow-up. Hyperthyroidism patients were aged 18 to 65 years and newly diagnosed, with disease duration of less than 2 months. Patients with uncontrolled infections, other autoimmune diseases, pregnancy or lactation were excluded. Diagnoses were based on clinical symptoms, serum thyroxine and TRAb, thyroid ultrasound and orbital computed tomography. The first round of RT-PCR for the TCR CDR3 was performed with the HTBI primer set and the Qiagen OneStep RT-PCR kit. Most expanded thyroid clonotypes (frequency above 0.001) were also found in blood, which suggests that blood repertoires may mirror thyroid immune responses. A model built on a 13 V-J signature distinguished ophthalmopathy from stable hyperthyroidism, reaching roughly 88% sensitivity and approximately 81% specificity in cross-validation and 80%/75% in testing. In validation, the model predicted progression to ophthalmopathy with 55% to 71% sensitivity and 72% to 85% specificity, a median of about 6 months before onset. TCR V-J signatures able to tell the groups apart were searched for in a discovery cohort of around 95 patients, of whom roughly 42 had Graves' ophthalmopathy and roughly 59 had stable Graves' hyperthyroidism. Prospective prediction of ophthalmopathy was tested in an independent validation cohort of 18 hyperthyroidism patients and around 16 patients who later progressed to ophthalmopathy. For training and testing, the roughly 93 patients in the discovery cohort were randomly divided in a 7:3 ratio. In addition, the study compared T-cell repertoires in thyroid tissue and in blood from several Graves' hyperthyroidism patients. After sampling, hyperthyroidism patients received methimazole starting at 30 mg daily, and ophthalmopathy patients received high-dose intravenous methylprednisolone. Libraries were constructed in a second round of multiplex PCR, after which size selection and purification were performed. The libraries were sequenced on an Illumina HiSeq2000 using paired-end 100 bp reads. SOAPnuke was used to process the raw data, with reads discarded if the reads contained adapters or uncalled bases, had a mean Phred below 15, or lacked an exact constant-primer or identifier match. COPE v1.2.5 was used to merge the high-quality paired reads, and each unique nucleotide sequence was defined as a clonotype. Clonotypes were aligned to IMGT TRBV, TRBD and TRBJ reference segments using MiTCR v1.1. The analysis included only V-J combinations with a frequency above 0.0001, which together covered 99.2% of the repertoires. A TCS score was defined as the ratio between F50 (clonal expansion) and ExV (chaos), using BLOSUM62-based TCRdist between CDR3 peptides within each V-J. Welch's t-statistics and random forest reduced roughly 530 V-J features to fewer than 15, which were used in a naive Bayes classifier (R e1071). Sample size was not statistically predetermined, and blinding of investigators to group allocation was not performed. The paper describes TCR Vbeta CDR3 sequencing of 120 to 150 peripheral blood samples, made up of some 40 ophthalmopathy patients, roughly 80 hyperthyroidism patients and 17 progressor patients.

The chain joins TRBV28 to TRBJ2-3, with no confidently assigned D gene. The sample in question was peripheral blood mononuclear cells (PBMCs), obtained at new diagnosis, from a patient treated with antithyroid drugs. The TCR originated in a woman aged 25 to 39 with Graves disease. Donor details come from another sample of the same person, matched by shared clones. This receptor has the CDR3 CASSLIIRRMSTDTQYF. The nucleotide sequence reads TGTGCCAGCAGTTTAATAATTCGGCGGATGAGCACAGATACGCAGTATTTT. Extended through the reference TRBV28 and TRBJ2-3 proteins, this CDR3 yields the full variable domain: DVKVTQSSRYLVKRTGEKVFLECVQDMDHENMFWYRQDPGLGLRLIYFSYDVKMKEKGDIPEGYSVSREKKERFSLILESASTNQTSMYLCASSLIIRRMSTDTQYFGPGTRLTVL.